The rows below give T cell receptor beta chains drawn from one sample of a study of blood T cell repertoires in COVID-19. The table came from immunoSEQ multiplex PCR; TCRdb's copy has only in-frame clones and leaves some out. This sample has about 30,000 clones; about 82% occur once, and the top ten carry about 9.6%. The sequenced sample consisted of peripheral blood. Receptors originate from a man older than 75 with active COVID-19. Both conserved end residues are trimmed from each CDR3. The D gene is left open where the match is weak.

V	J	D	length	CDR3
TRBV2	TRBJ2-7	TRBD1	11	ASSEVRTGQQY
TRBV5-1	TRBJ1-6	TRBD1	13	ASSNGQGYNSPLH
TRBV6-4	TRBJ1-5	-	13	ACPTGLCFFQPQH
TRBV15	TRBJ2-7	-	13	ATSRDQTGAYEQY
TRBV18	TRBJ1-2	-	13	ASSLTRSGPHGYT
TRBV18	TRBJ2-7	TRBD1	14	ASSPYRDRIDYEQY
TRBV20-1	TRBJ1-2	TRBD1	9	SVRGRRGYT
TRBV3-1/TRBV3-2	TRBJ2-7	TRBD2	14	ASSQSSGGVLGEQY
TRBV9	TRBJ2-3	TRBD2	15	ASSVGALAGVRDTQY
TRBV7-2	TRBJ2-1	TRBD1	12	ASSRDRGANEQF
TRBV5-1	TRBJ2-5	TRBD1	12	ASSMGQGEETQY
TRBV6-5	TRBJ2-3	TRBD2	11	ASSGGQTDTQY
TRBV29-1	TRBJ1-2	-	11	SGEVIANYGYT
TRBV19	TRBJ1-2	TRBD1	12	ASKRGQGWDGYT
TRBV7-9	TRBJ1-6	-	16	ASSLRGKTVSYNSPLH
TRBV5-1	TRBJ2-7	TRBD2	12	ASSLERGGYEQY
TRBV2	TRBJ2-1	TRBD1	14	ASIEQGAGLYNEQF
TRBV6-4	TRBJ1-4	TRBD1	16	ASSDPNGTGTTNEKLF
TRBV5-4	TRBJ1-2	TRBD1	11	ASSLGTGAGYT
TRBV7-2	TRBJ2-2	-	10	ASSLRAGELF
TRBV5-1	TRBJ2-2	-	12	ASSFQGSTGELF
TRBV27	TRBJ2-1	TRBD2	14	ASSSGRLAGRNEQF
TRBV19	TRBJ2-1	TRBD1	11	ASSRQGLDEQF
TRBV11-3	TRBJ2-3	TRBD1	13	ASSSGTGGADTQY
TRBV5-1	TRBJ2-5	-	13	ASSLGPRKQETQY
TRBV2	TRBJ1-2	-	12	ASKNRKGNYGYT
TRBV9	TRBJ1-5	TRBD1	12	ASSVGTGGQPQH
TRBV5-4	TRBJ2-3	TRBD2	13	ASSLVAGGTDTQY
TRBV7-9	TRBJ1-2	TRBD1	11	ASSLGTVYGYT
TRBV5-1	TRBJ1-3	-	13	ASSSRATSGNTIY
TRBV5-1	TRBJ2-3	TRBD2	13	ASSFSAGGRDTQY
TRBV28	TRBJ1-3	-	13	ASSLRDLSGNTIY
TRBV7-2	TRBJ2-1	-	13	ASSLMRGTYNEQF
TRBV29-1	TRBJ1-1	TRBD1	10	SVNTGQGSAF
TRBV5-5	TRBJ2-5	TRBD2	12	ASSPGDYLRTQY
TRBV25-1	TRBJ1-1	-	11	ASTDRQNTEAF
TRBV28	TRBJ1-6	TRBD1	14	ASSLDRGLVNSPLH
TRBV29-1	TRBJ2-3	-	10	SVAFVEDTQY
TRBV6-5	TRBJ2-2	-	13	ASSYSRQYTGELF
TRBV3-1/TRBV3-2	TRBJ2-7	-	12	ASSQGGLTYEQY
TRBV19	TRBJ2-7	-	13	ASSSLQGTSWEQY
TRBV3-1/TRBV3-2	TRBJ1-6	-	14	ASSQGGGKYNSPLH
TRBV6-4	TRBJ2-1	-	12	ASRTDSSYNEQF
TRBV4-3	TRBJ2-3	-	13	ASSPLTGVTDTQY
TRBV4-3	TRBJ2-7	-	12	ASSPGRRAYEQY
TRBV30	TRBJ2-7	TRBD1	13	AWRLGQASSYEQY
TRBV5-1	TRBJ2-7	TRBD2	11	ASNVAGSGEQY